This record concerns one TCR beta chain sequence. No antigen is known for it. Germline-derived CDR1 and CDR2 are KGHDR and SFDVKD. The CDR3 is 11 residues long. V lost 4 bases to trimming and J lost 8 bases, with 7 bases between them. With random hexamers, roughly 0.5 to 1 ug RNA was reverse transcribed. The immunoSEQ assay covered 54 Vbeta and 13 Jbeta segments for CDR3. TCRdb reanalysed the immunoSEQ multiplex PCR reads using MiXCR and keeps one entry per CDR3 protein. The sample records 100,000 to 150,000 distinct CDR3 sequences, 75% to 90% being singletons. This sample was included in a study of CD8 T cells in Susac syndrome. Points from the study as a whole: The relatively small number of individuals in the TCR sequencing and HLA analysis was acknowledged by the study.

Material: CD8+ T cells from PBMCs. This TCR was sampled from a human donor with multiple sclerosis. The chain combines TRBV24-1 with TRBJ1-1; D call uncertain. This CDR3 is CATSEGGEAFF. CDR3 sequence (DNA): TGTGCCACCAGTGAAGGAGGGGAAGCTTTCTTT.